Below, 21 T cell receptor beta chains from the same sample are listed, as sequenced in a study of blood T cell repertoires in COVID-19. Measured with immunoSEQ multiplex PCR; TCRdb has only the in-frame clones, and not every one. The sample records about 190,000 clones, 82% being singletons. Source material: peripheral blood. The source of these receptors is a woman aged 60 to 75 with COVID-19, enrolled during active disease.

CDR3 residues: CASSYSRRSSGNTIYF. The CDR3 DNA is TGTGCCAGCAGTTACTCTCGACGGAGCTCTGGAAACACCATATATTTT. The rearrangement joins TRBV6-2 or TRBV6-3 to TRBJ1-3; no clear D gene. Between the trimmed V and J ends, which lost 0 bases and 0 bases, there was a span of 9 bases. Germline V gives CDR1 MNHEY, CDR2 SVGEGT. The CDR3 has 16 amino acids.

The chain uses TRBV27 and TRBJ2-3; the match to TRBD2 covers 9 bases. This CDR3 contains 17 residues. The ends lost 3 bases at V and 4 bases at J; junction bases unmatched: 11. Germline V gene sequence: CDR1 MNHEY, CDR2 SMNVEV (reference sequence). This CDR3 reads CASSFLASGAGADTQYF. The CDR3 region has the DNA TGTGCCAGCAGTTTTCTGGCTAGCGGGGCCGGGGCAGATACGCAGTATTTT.

The CDR3 DNA follows: TGTGCCAGCAGCATCCAGGTGGGGGCCGGGAACAATGAGCAGTTCTTC. Translation gives CASSIQVGAGNNEQFF. The V and J genes are TRBV7-3 and TRBJ2-1; possible D gene TRBD1, 6 bases. The V gene's germline CDR1 is SGHTA and CDR2 FQGTGA. The germline V and J ends were trimmed by 5 bases and 5 bases, with 19 bases remaining between them. This CDR3 is built from 16 residues.

The gene calls are TRBV4-2 and TRBJ1-5; TRBD1 agrees at 9 bases. The ends lost 5 bases at V and 5 bases at J; junction bases unmatched: 10. From germline, CDR1 is LGHNA and CDR2 YNFKEQ. This CDR3 has 16 residues. The CDR3 region is CASSFSGTGSYQPQHF. The CDR3 DNA reads as TGTGCCAGCAGCTTTTCCGGGACAGGGTCCTATCAGCCCCAGCATTTT.

This clone was observed a handful of times. This chain uses TRBV5-1 with TRBJ2-3; D gene unclear. Trimming took off 7 bases at V and 3 bases at J, with 12 bases between the two ends. The CDR3 loop spans 13 amino acids. CDR1 is SGHRS, CDR2 YFSETQ, per germline. The DNA of the CDR3 is TGCGCCAGCTGCCACTCCGCGACAGATACGCAGTATTTT. Encoded protein: CASCHSATDTQYF.

The chain recombines TRBV6-5 with TRBJ1-5; 8 bases agree with TRBD1. The V segment lost 6 bases and the J segment 5 bases; nucleotides outside the gene matches: 6. Per germline, CDR1 MNHEY and CDR2 SVGAGI. CDR3 length equals 14 residues. The CDR3 coding sequence is TGTGCCAGCAGGCAGGGACAGGCTCATCAGCCCCAGCATTTT. Translated, it gives CASRQGQAHQPQHF.

The chain carries TRBV6-5 and TRBJ1-2; 8 bases align to TRBD1. The CDR3 covers 13 residues. After removal of 5 bases from V and 8 bases from J, the junction contained 7 bases not matched to a gene. Germline values: CDR1 MNHEY, CDR2 SVGAGI. CDR3 coding DNA: TGTGCCAGCAGTCTCAGGGGGCGCTTGGGCTACACCTTC. This translates into CASSLRGRLGYTF.

The chain combines TRBV6-5 with TRBJ1-5; TRBD1 matches 7 bases. The V gene end was trimmed by 4 bases and the J gene end by 1 base; junction bases not matched to a gene: 7. The CDR3 is 16 amino acids. Germline loops: CDR1 MNHEY, CDR2 SVGAGI. CDR3 in DNA: TGTGCCAGCAGTTTCCCGACAGGGACGAGCAATCAGCCCCAGCATTTT. Protein: CASSFPTGTSNQPQHF.

The rearrangement links TRBV28 to TRBJ1-2; tentatively, D is TRBD1 (5 bases). CDR1 and CDR2 (germline): MDHEN, SYDVKM. The CDR3 is 16 amino acids. V dropped 3 bases and J dropped 6 bases, with 20 bases sitting between them. DNA for the CDR3: TGTGCCAGCAGTTTTACTTTCGGGGGTCAAGGTAATGGCTACACCTTC. It encodes CASSFTFGGQGNGYTF.

J is TRBJ1-1 and V is TRBV5-7; 8 bases map to TRBD1. TRBV5-7 qualifies as an ORF whose function is uncertain. This CDR3 spans 14 amino acids. V lost 4 bases and J lost 11; bases outside the gene matches: 13. Written as DNA, the CDR3 is TGTGCCAGCAGCGTGCGCGGACAGGGTAATAGGGCTTTCTTT. Its protein is CASSVRGQGNRAFF.

The table lists this clone with a count of one. The chain links TRBV7-2 to TRBJ1-5; 8 bases agree with TRBD1. CDR3 length: 15 residues. Germline values: CDR1 SGHTA, CDR2 FQGNSA. J lost 4 bases, V lost 0 bases, and 2 bases had no gene match. In DNA form, the CDR3 reads TGTGCCAGCAGCTTAGCGACAGGGGAAAATCAGCCCCAGCATTTT. Protein sequence: CASSLATGENQPQHF.

The chain combines TRBV2 with TRBJ2-3, with D perhaps matching TRBD2 (7 bases). The germline CDR1 and CDR2 sequences are SNHLY and FYNNEI. The CDR3 is 13 amino acids. V was cut by 10 bases and J by 1 base, with 12 bases left in between. The CDR3 reads CANRRGRTDTQYF. The CDR3 DNA reads TGTGCCAACAGGCGGGGGCGCACAGATACGCAGTATTTT.

The chain is built from TRBV19 and TRBJ1-1; 7 positions match TRBD1. Germline V lookup: CDR1 LNHDA, CDR2 SQIVND (reference sequence). The CDR3 is 14 amino acids. V was pared by 9 bases and J by 1 base, with 8 bases of the junction left unmatched. The chain's CDR3 is CASKIYRGNTEAFF. The CDR3 DNA sequence: TGTGCCAGCAAAATATACAGGGGGAACACTGAAGCTTTCTTT.

The V call is TRBV4-3, the J call TRBJ1-2; D gene uncertain. From germline, CDR1 is LGHNA and CDR2 YSLEER. V was pared by 1 base and J by 0 bases, with 9 bases between. The CDR3 totals 15 residues. CDR3 bases: TGCGCCAGCAGCCAAGGCGTCGAAGCTAACTATGGCTACACCTTC. It is translated as CASSQGVEANYGYTF.

The rearrangement joins TRBV28 to TRBJ1-5; TRBD1 matches 9 bases. The CDR3 runs to 14 residues. V shed 5 bases and J 7 bases; nucleotides not matched to a gene: 6. Germline-derived CDR1 and CDR2 are MDHEN and SYDVKM. CDR3 protein: CASSTGGAGQPQHF. Written as DNA, the CDR3 is TGTGCCAGCAGTACAGGGGGCGCCGGACAGCCCCAGCATTTT.

This clone has only a few counts. The rearrangement joins TRBV7-5 to TRBJ2-5; the table's D call, TRBD1, has no DNA check behind it. TRBV7-5 is assigned pseudogene status. The CDR3 length is 17 residues. The CDR3 spells CARSYYPYRTAQETQYF. The CDR3 DNA follows: TGTGCCAGAAGCTATTACCCCTATAGGACAGCTCAAGAGACCCAGTACTTC.

The gene calls are TRBV28 and TRBJ1-4, with a tentative D call TRBD1 (5 bases). Germline V gene data show CDR1 as MDHEN and CDR2 as SYDVKM. Trimming took 5 bases from V and 7 from J, leaving 14 bases between them. This CDR3 has 14 amino acids. The DNA for the CDR3 is TGTGCCAGCAGTCCCCAGGGTTTCGGTGAAAAACTGTTTTTT. Translation gives CASSPQGFGEKLFF.

The chain carries TRBV7-6 and TRBJ1-3; TRBD1 aligns across 9 bases. V gave up 2 bases and J gave up 1 base; unmatched junction bases: 3. CDR1 and CDR2 (germline): SGHVS, FNYEAQ. This CDR3 is built from 16 residues. CDR3 in amino acids: CASSLTQGASGNTIYF. As DNA, the CDR3 is TGTGCCAGCAGCTTAACACAGGGGGCGTCTGGAAACACCATATATTTT.

The genes are TRBV2 and TRBJ2-2, with TRBD2 identical over 7 bases. J lost 3 bases, V lost 6 bases, and 13 bases had no gene match. CDR1 and CDR2 from the germline V gene are SNHLY and FYNNEI. The CDR3 is 17 residues long. The CDR3 DNA is TGTGCCAGCAGGGGACGGTGGGGGGGAGGCGACACCGGGGAGCTGTTTTTT. Its protein is CASRGRWGGGDTGELFF.

This chain joins TRBV28 and TRBJ1-1; 9 bases are shared with TRBD1. The V and J ends lost 5 bases and 9 bases, in that order; junction bases with no gene match: 7. This CDR3 contains 13 residues. CDR1 and CDR2 from the germline V gene are MDHEN and SYDVKM. The CDR3 bases are TGTGCCAGCAGTGTTACAGGGGGCCCTCAAGCTTTCTTT. Translating it yields CASSVTGGPQAFF.

The chain couples TRBV28 to TRBJ2-3, with TRBD2 identical over 8 bases. V was pared by 5 bases and J by 4 bases, with 14 bases of the junction left unmatched. The CDR3 is 17 amino acids. Germline V lookup: CDR1 MDHEN, CDR2 SYDVKM. The DNA of the CDR3 is TGTGCCAGCAGTCCGTTCCGACTAGCGCCTATGGCAGATACGCAGTATTTT. Translation: CASSPFRLAPMADTQYF.